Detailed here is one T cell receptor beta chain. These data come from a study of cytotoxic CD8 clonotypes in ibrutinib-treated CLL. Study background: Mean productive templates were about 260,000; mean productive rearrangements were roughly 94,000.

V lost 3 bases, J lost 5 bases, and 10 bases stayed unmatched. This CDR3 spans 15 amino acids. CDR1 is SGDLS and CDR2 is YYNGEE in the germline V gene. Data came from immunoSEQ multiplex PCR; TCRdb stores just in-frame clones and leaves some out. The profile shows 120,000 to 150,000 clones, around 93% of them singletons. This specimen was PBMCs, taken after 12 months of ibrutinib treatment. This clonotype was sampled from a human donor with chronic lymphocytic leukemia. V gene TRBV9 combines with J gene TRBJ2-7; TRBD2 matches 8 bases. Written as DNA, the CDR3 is TGTGCCAGCAGCGAGGGGGGACTTAGCGGGGACGAGCAGTACTTC. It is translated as CASSEGGLSGDEQYF.